This T cell receptor beta chain is drawn from a study of technical replicates of blood from a few donors. Sequenced by immunoSEQ multiplex PCR; TCRdb stores in-frame clones only, minus some. Of 75,000 to 100,000 clones in the sample, around 94% are singletons; the top ten hold under 0.4%. Germline V gene data show CDR1 as LGHNA and CDR2 as YNFKEQ. The V end was cut by 0 bases, the J end by 5 bases, with 22 bases between. This CDR3 is built from 18 residues. This chain uses TRBV4-2 with TRBJ2-5, with a possible D match to TRBD2 (6 bases). The sequencing sample was made of T cells isolated from PBMCs. The clonotype comes from a human donor in good health. CDR3 nucleotides: TGTGCCAGCAGCCAAGATCAGTCGTGGGAGGAGGTTCTTGAGACCCAGTACTTC. Protein product: CASSQDQSWEEVLETQYF.